Presented here are 7 T cell receptor beta chains from one specimen sequenced in a study of Ad26.COV2.S vaccination and SARS-CoV-2 variants. Treatment noted: 19 received Ad26.COV2.S at low or high dose, single or two shots; 5 received placebo; per-sample allocation not given. Specimen acquisition occurred on day 63 following the initial vaccine or placebo injection. Clones were read by immunoSEQ multiplex PCR, and TCRdb kept only the in-frame ones, dropping some. The table lists 300,000 to 500,000 clones, roughly nine tenths of them singletons. Specimen: peripheral blood, collected in a trial of Ad26.COV2.S vaccine versus placebo. These receptors all come from a person aged 18-65 years who received the Ad26.COV2.S COVID-19 vaccine or a placebo.

This chain links TRBV7-7 with TRBJ2-3; TRBD1 agrees at 7 bases. The germline CDR1 and CDR2 sequences are SSHAT and FNYEAQ (reference sequence). Losses at the gene ends were 2 bases for V and 0 bases for J; bases not matched to a gene: 8. The CDR3 sequence is 17 residues long. The CDR3 here is CASSLRRGGQSTDTQYF. The CDR3 DNA follows: TGTGCCAGCAGCTTACGCCGAGGGGGCCAAAGCACAGATACGCAGTATTTT.

The gene calls are TRBV5-8 and TRBJ2-3; no reliable D call. The CDR3 length is 16 residues. Trimming removed 2 bases at V and 1 base at J, with 14 bases between. From germline, CDR1 is SGHTS and CDR2 YDEGEE. This CDR3 is CASSFGLPGRTDTQYF. CDR3 nucleotide sequence: TGTGCCAGCAGCTTTGGGCTCCCCGGACGCACAGATACGCAGTATTTT.

This clone was observed once. This chain links TRBV6-2 or TRBV6-3 with TRBJ2-7; the D is unclear. The CDR3 consists of 15 residues. Germline V lookup: CDR1 MNHEY, CDR2 SVGEGT. Trimming stripped 2 bases from V and 0 bases from J, with 11 bases between. This chain's CDR3 is CASSYPGRSSYEQYF. CDR3 nucleotide sequence: TGTGCCAGCAGTTACCCCGGACGGAGCTCCTACGAGCAGTACTTC.

This clone was observed once. The chain recombines TRBV7-9 with TRBJ2-2; TRBD2 is a possible D gene (6 bases). The CDR3 runs to 15 residues. Germline CDR1 and CDR2: SEHNR and FQNEAQ (reference sequence). Trimming pared 4 bases from V and 3 bases from J, leaving 12 bases between. This CDR3 is CASSSRTSYTGELFF. CDR3 DNA sequence: TGTGCCAGCAGCTCTCGAACTAGCTACACCGGGGAGCTGTTTTTT.

The chain recombines TRBV24-1 with TRBJ2-1; 8 bases are a match to TRBD1. J gave up 0 bases and V 4 bases, and 4 bases lay outside the gene matches. This CDR3 is built from 16 residues. Germline V CDR1 and CDR2: KGHDR, SFDVKD. In nucleotides, the CDR3 is TGTGCCACCAGTGACACTGGACAGGGCTCCTACAATGAGCAGTTCTTC. It is translated as CATSDTGQGSYNEQFF.

The V call is TRBV9, the J call TRBJ2-5, with D tentatively TRBD2 (6 bases). The CDR3 sequence is 13 residues long. The germline gives CDR1 SGDLS, CDR2 YYNGEE. With 4 bases removed from V and 2 bases from J, the gap between germline ends came to 9 bases. The CDR3 DNA reads as TGTGCCAGCAGCCGAGGGACTCAAGAGACCCAGTACTTC. This encodes CASSRGTQETQYF.

The gene calls are TRBV1 and TRBJ1-6. TRBV1 is noted as a pseudogene. The CDR3 covers 14 residues. DNA of the CDR3: TGCACCAGCAGCCTACACTCAGATAATTCACCCCTCCACTTT. It translates to CTSSLHSDNSPLHF.